These T cell receptor beta chains were read from a single sample in a study of T cell responses to AZD1222 COVID-19 vaccine. Profiling relied on immunoSEQ multiplex PCR, and the TCRdb table lists in-frame clones only, not all of them. The data contain fewer than 95,000 clones, approximately 90% of them singletons. This material consisted of peripheral blood, taken on day 0 of AZD1222 vaccination. The receptors stem from an adult in good health. Both conserved end residues are trimmed from each CDR3.

j_call,v_call,cdr3_length,cdr3_aa
TRBJ2-5,TRBV5-1,12,ASSLSGRGETQY
TRBJ1-5,TRBV27,15,ASSLTGSTYSNQPQH
TRBJ2-1,TRBV15,10,ATSRGGNEQF
TRBJ2-1,TRBV3-1/TRBV3-2,12,ASSPGTGNNEQF
TRBJ2-7,TRBV27,15,ASSLYGGAGKDYEQY
TRBJ2-2,TRBV7-9,12,ASSFAGNTGELF
TRBJ2-2,TRBV3-1/TRBV3-2,13,ASSPLAGAIGELF
TRBJ1-2,TRBV27,13,ASSARDRENYGYT
TRBJ1-6,TRBV5-6,12,ASSNPSSHSPLH
TRBJ2-7,TRBV19,11,ASSIWQGNEQY
TRBJ1-1,TRBV30,9,ARSDKTEAF
TRBJ2-5,TRBV27,13,ASSRDRGRVETQY
TRBJ2-3,TRBV24-1,12,ATSDPGLTDTQY
TRBJ2-7,TRBV3-1/TRBV3-2,12,ASSQAGGPYEQY
TRBJ1-1,TRBV10-3,14,AISDQTGGLNTEAF
TRBJ2-6,TRBV7-6,7,ASSSVLG
TRBJ2-1,TRBV19,13,ASSIEPSGYNEQF
TRBJ1-1,TRBV12-3/TRBV12-4,11,ASKGLGNTEAF
TRBJ1-5,TRBV7-8,14,ASSQGPAGSNQPQH
TRBJ1-2,TRBV27,10,ASSASGYGYT
TRBJ2-7,TRBV12-3/TRBV12-4,11,ASSLAANSGQY
TRBJ2-2,TRBV5-1,13,ASSLVDHNTGELF
TRBJ2-7,TRBV18,13,ASSPDREGLGEQY
TRBJ2-7,TRBV6-5,12,ASNPQGARYEQY
TRBJ2-5,TRBV5-6,11,ASSLGREETQY
TRBJ2-3,TRBV28,12,ASRKGGSTDTQY
TRBJ2-3,TRBV12-3/TRBV12-4,11,ASSLNPGLVTY
TRBJ1-4,TRBV10-2,13,ASSESRGTNEKLF
TRBJ2-4,TRBV4-1,12,ASSFTFGKNIQY
TRBJ2-2,TRBV6-4,16,ASSSSPSGLSNTGELF
TRBJ2-1,TRBV29-1,12,SVQGGPSYNEQF
TRBJ1-3,TRBV5-1,14,ASSLQAGASGNTIY
TRBJ2-4,TRBV3-1/TRBV3-2,14,ASSQGDRGGKNIQY
TRBJ2-7,TRBV6-6,11,ASTPGQGHEQY
TRBJ2-5,TRBV4-3,13,ASSQERGEIETQY
TRBJ1-2,TRBV7-9,10,ASSLALEGYT
TRBJ1-1,TRBV30,10,AFSQVGDIAF
TRBJ2-3,TRBV25-1,12,ASPGQGEDSTQY
TRBJ2-1,TRBV5-8,13,ASSLRTGSYNEQF
TRBJ1-3,TRBV30,16,AWSVPMTGWFSGNTIY
TRBJ2-5,TRBV18,11,ASSPGPQETQY
TRBJ2-3,TRBV7-3,14,ASSSSALAGVDTQY
TRBJ2-5,TRBV30,12,AWSVLSGEETQY
TRBJ2-6,TRBV7-2,16,ASSLGLAGVSGANVLT
TRBJ2-5,TRBV5-1,14,ASHGLAGGIGETQY
TRBJ1-5,TRBV2,13,ASKGRGISNQPQH
TRBJ2-3,TRBV9,13,ASSAPGRKTDTQY
TRBJ2-1,TRBV10-2,9,ASSDIVEQF
TRBJ1-2,TRBV7-6,13,ASSLAQGGGAGYT